Shown below are 8 T cell receptor beta chains from a single sample sequenced in a study of cytomegalovirus exposure and HLA in healthy donors. PCR primers comprised 60 Vbeta and 13 Jbeta primers. Clones were sequenced by immunoSEQ multiplex PCR, and TCRdb holds only the in-frame ones, with some missing. The sample shows hundreds of thousands of clones, approximately 80% of them seen only once. Sequenced: PBMCs. Receptors originate from a middle-aged woman in good health and CMV-seronegative.

This clone was seen more than once but under ten times. This CDR3 is also generated by other DNA sequences in the sample. This chain joins TRBV7-9 and TRBJ1-1; 7 bases align to TRBD1. J was trimmed by 4 bases and V by 2 bases; bases with no gene match: 1. Looked up from germline, CDR1 is SEHNR and CDR2 is FQNEAQ (reference sequence). The CDR3 has 13 amino acids. This chain's CDR3 is CASSLQGGTEAFF. CDR3 bases: TGTGCCAGCAGCTTACAGGGGGGCACTGAAGCTTTCTTT.

The chain recombines TRBV5-1 with TRBJ2-2; D is ambiguous. The V end was cut by 2 bases, the J end by 6 bases, with 5 bases between. Germline V CDR1 and CDR2: SGHRS, YFSETQ. The CDR3 runs 12 residues. The CDR3 DNA is TGCGCCAGCAGCTTTCCAGCCGGGGAGCTGTTTTTT. Translation: CASSFPAGELFF.

V is TRBV2 and J is TRBJ2-7; tentatively, D is TRBD1 (6 bases). V was trimmed by 11 bases and J by 3 bases, leaving 11 bases between them. Germline values: CDR1 SNHLY, CDR2 FYNNEI. The CDR3 is 11 residues long. The CDR3 nucleotides are TGTGCCTCCGGACAGAGCTACGAGCAGTACTTC. Its translation is CASGQSYEQYF.

This chain uses TRBV4-1 with TRBJ1-2, with TRBD1 matching 8 bases. Germline assignment: CDR1 MGHRA and CDR2 YSYEKL. The CDR3 runs to 14 residues. V dropped 4 bases and J dropped 2; count of bases not matched to a gene: 3. CDR3 residues: CASSPTGENYGYTF. As DNA, the CDR3 is TGCGCCAGCAGCCCGACAGGGGAGAACTATGGCTACACCTTC.

This clone was seen only a few times. The chain couples TRBV28 to TRBJ1-1, with D uncertain. The CDR3 is 13 residues long. V lost 11 bases and J 1 base, leaving 14 bases between the germline ends. The germline V gene has CDR1 MDHEN and CDR2 SYDVKM. As DNA, the CDR3 is TGTGCCGCCTTGGTCGGGGAGAACACTGAAGCTTTCTTT. Translation: CAALVGENTEAFF.

The sample holds a few counts of this clone. V gene TRBV7-9 combines with J gene TRBJ2-5; 8 nucleotides match TRBD2. This CDR3 spans 15 amino acids. V lost 6 bases and J lost 1; bases outside the gene matches: 7. The germline V gene has CDR1 SEHNR and CDR2 FQNEAQ (reference sequence). The CDR3 coding sequence is TGTGCCAGCAGTCCCCTCGGGACTAGCCAAGAGACCCAGTACTTC. Amino acid sequence: CASSPLGTSQETQYF.

This chain links TRBV29-1 with TRBJ2-2; TRBD2 aligns across 13 bases. J lost 4 bases, V lost 4 bases, and 6 bases had no gene match. This CDR3 has 16 residues. The V gene's germline CDR1 is SQVTM and CDR2 ANQGSEA. The DNA of the CDR3 is TGCAGCGTTGTCCAGACTAGCGGGGGGATCACCGGGGAGCTGTTTTTT. Protein sequence: CSVVQTSGGITGELFF.

The V gene is TRBV5-4, the J gene TRBJ2-7; D might be TRBD1 (5 bases). Trimming stripped 0 bases from V and 2 bases from J, with 18 bases between. The CDR3 has 17 amino acids. Germline V CDR1 and CDR2: SGHNT, YYREEE (reference sequence). In nucleotides, the CDR3 is TGTGCCAGCAGCTTGGCGTCAGGGCCCCCCTTAACCTACGAGCAGTACTTC. Translating gives CASSLASGPPLTYEQYF.